The source of this T cell receptor (beta chain) is a study of blood T cell repertoires in COVID-19. About the study: The analysed material was cDNA or gDNA that came from T cells, B-cell-depleted T cells, or PBMCs.

This clone was seen more than once but under ten times. Other DNA sequences in the same sample also yield this CDR3. The CDR3 sequence is 11 residues long. The V end lost 4 bases, the J end lost 7 bases, and 5 bases lay between the germline ends. Germline V gene lookup returns CDR1 MNHEY and CDR2 SVGEGT. TCRdb's table, derived via immunoSEQ multiplex PCR, lists solely in-frame clones and lacks some. The sample holds a few hundred thousand clones, over 75% seen once. This TCR came from a woman in her 70s with COVID-19, enrolled during active disease. Sequences were obtained from peripheral blood. The genes are TRBV6-2 or TRBV6-3 and TRBJ1-5; D call uncertain. CDR3 bases: TGTGCCAGCAGTTCCGGGCAGCCCCAGCATTTT. Its protein is CASSSGQPQHF.